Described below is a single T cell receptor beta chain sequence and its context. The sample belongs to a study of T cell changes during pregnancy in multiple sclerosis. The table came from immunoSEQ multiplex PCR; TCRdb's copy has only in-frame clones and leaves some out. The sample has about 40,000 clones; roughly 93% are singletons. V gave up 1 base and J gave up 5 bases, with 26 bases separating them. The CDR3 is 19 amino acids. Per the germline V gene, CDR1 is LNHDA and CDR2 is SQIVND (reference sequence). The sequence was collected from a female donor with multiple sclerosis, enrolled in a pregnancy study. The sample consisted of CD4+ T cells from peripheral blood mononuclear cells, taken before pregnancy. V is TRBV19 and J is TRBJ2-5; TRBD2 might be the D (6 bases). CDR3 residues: CASSIARSGTSGRSETQYF. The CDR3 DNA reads TGTGCCAGTAGTATAGCCCGTTCCGGGACCTCAGGGAGGTCGGAGACCCAGTACTTC.